This T cell receptor (beta chain) was recovered during a study of blood T cell repertoires in COVID-19. In the study overall: Donors in the United States, Italy and Spain gave samples during acute or convalescent COVID-19. T cells, B-cell-depleted T cells, or PBMCs provided the cDNA or gDNA that served as material.

Methods used by the authors: For nucleated cells, counts were estimated from reference gene primer amplification. This table comes from immunoSEQ multiplex PCR, and its TCRdb copy is limited to in-frame clones, with some not included. Clone size and V and J calls were adopted from that table, with D and trimming inferred from the DNA. The sample holds about 270,000 clones, roughly 85% seen once. CDR3 size: 15 residues. V shed 5 bases and J 6 bases; nucleotides not matched to a gene: 7. Germline lookup yields CDR1 SGHTA and CDR2 FQGTGA. This clone was seen only once. The TCR comes from a woman aged 50 to 60 with acute COVID-19. The chain links TRBV7-3 to TRBJ1-4; 9 nucleotides agree with TRBD1. What was sequenced was PBMCs or T cells enriched from blood (not recorded which). In nucleotides, the CDR3 is TGTGCCAGCAGCCCTTCGGGACAGGGTCATGAAAAACTGTTTTTT. This gives the protein CASSPSGQGHEKLFF.